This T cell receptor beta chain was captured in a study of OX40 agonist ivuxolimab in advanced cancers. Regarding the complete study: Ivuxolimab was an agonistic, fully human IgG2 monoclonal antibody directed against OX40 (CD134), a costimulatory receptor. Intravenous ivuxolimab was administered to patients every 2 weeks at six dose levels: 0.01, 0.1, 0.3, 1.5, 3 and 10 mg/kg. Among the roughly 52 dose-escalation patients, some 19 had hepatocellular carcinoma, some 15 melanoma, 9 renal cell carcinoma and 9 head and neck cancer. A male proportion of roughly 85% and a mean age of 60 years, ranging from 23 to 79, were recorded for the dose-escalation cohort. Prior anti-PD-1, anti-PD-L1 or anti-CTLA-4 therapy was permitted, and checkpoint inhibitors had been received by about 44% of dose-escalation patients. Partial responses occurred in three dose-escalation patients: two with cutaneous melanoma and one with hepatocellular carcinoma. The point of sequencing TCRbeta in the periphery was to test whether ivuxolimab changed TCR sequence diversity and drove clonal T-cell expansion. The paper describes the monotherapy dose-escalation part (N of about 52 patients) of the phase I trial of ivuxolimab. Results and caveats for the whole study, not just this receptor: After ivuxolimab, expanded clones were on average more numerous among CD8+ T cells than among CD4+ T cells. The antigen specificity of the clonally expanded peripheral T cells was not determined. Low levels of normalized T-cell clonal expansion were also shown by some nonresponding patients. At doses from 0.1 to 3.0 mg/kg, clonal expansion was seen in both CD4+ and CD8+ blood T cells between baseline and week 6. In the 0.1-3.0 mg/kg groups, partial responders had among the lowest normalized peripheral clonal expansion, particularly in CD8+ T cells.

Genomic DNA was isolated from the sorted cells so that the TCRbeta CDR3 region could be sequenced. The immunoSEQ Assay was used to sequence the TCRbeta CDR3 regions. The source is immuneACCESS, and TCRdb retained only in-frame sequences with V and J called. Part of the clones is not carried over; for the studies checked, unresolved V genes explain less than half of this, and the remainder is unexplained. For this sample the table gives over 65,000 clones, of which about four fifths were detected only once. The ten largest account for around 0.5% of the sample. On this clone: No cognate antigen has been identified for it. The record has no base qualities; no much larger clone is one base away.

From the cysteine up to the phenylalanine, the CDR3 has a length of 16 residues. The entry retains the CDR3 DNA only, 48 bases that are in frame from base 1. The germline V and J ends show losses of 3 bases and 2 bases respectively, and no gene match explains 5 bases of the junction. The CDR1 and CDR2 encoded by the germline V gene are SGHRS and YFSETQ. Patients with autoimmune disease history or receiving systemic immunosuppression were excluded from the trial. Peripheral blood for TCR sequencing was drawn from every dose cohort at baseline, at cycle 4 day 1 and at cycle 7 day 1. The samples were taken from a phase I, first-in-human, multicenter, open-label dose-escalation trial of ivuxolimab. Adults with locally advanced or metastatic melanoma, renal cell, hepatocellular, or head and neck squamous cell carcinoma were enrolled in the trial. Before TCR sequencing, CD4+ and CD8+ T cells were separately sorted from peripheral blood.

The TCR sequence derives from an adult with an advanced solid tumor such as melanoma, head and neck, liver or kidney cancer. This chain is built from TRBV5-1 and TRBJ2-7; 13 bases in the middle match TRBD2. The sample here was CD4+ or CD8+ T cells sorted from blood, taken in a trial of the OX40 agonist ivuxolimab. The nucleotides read TGCGCCAGCAGCTGGACTAGCGGGAGTGGGACCTACGAGCAGTACTTC. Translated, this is CASSWTSGSGTYEQYF.